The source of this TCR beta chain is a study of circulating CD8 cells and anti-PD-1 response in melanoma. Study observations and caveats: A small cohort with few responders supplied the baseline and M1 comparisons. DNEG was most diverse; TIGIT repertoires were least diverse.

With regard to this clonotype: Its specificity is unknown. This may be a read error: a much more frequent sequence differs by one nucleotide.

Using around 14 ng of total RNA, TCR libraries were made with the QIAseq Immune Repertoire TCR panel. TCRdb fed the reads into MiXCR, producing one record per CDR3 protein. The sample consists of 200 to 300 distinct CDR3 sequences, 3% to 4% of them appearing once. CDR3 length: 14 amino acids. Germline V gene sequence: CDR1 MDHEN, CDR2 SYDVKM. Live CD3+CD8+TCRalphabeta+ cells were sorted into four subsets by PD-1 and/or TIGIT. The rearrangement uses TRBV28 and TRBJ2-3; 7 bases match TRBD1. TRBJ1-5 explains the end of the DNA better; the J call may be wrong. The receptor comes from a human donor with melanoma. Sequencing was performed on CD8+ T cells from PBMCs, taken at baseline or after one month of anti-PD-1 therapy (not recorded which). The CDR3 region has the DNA TGTGCCAGCAGTTTGAGAGGGGGCACAGATACGCAGCATTTT. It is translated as CASSLRGGTDTQHF.